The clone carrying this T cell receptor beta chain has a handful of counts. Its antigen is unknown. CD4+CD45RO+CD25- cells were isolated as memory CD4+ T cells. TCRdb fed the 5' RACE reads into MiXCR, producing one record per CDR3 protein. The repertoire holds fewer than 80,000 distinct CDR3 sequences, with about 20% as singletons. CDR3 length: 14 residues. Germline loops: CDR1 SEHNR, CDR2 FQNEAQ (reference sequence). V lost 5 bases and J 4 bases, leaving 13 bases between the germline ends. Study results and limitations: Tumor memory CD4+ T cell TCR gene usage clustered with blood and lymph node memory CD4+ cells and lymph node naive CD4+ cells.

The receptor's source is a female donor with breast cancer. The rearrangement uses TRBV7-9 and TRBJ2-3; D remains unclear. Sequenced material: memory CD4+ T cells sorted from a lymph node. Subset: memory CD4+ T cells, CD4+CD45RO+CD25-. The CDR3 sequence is CASSPEIRADTQYF. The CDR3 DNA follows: TGTGCCAGCAGCCCAGAGATAAGGGCAGATACGCAGTATTTT.